This TCR beta chain was documented in a study of blood T cell repertoires in COVID-19. Study-wide background: Both acute and convalescent COVID-19 samples were obtained from the United States, Italy and Spain.

In the authors' methods: How many nucleated cells were present was estimated from reference gene primer amplification. This table comes from immunoSEQ multiplex PCR, and its TCRdb copy is limited to in-frame clones, with some not included. That table is the source of V, J and clone size, and D and trimming were worked out from the DNA. The table includes 70,000 or so clones, more than 70% detected once. The CDR3 contains 12 residues. Losses at the gene ends were 5 bases for V and 6 bases for J; bases not matched to a gene: 1. The germline gives CDR1 WNHNN, CDR2 SYGVQD (reference sequence). The sequence derives from a man aged 45-60 years with acute or convalescent COVID-19. The sequenced sample was peripheral blood. The chain links TRBV10-1 to TRBJ2-1, with 7 bases that match TRBD1. This chain's CDR3 is CASSRDSNEQFF. CDR3 sequence (DNA): TGCGCCAGCAGTAGGGACAGCAATGAGCAGTTCTTC.